These 24 T cell receptor beta chains were sequenced from one sample in a study of identical twins listed by TCRdb under 2016. Library preparation used 5' RACE. Data came from an Illumina HiSeq 2000. The public reads were run again by TCRdb, first through fastp at Q25 and then through MiXCR, and only productive beta chains were kept. Merged by CDR3 protein, the rows form single entries marked with the most common genes and DNA. This sample has 1.5 million or so distinct CDR3 sequences in its table, and less than 40% of those were observed once. The ten biggest clones cover around 0.25% of the sample. The sequenced sample consisted of cord blood. The source of these receptors is a newborn girl in good health.

Note on this clonotype: The junction does not match germline at one end; this may be a read error. The chain has TRBV20-1 and TRBJ1-2; no clear D. CDR3 length: 21 amino acids. Germline CDR1 reads DFQATT; CDR2 reads SNEGSKA (reference sequence). The CDR3 reads CSAFNRRTPVIRRALNSGYTF. For the CDR3, the DNA is TGCAGTGCCTTTAACCGCAGAACCCCGGTTATTCGCCGGGCTCTTAACTCTGGCTACACCTTC.

The sample holds a few counts of this clonotype. This chain uses TRBV10-3 with TRBJ1-6; possibly TRBD1 for D (5 bases). This CDR3 comprises 13 residues. The germline V gene encodes CDR1 ENHRY and CDR2 SYGVKD. Trimming left V 1 base short and J 14 bases short, with 12 bases between. The CDR3 sequence: CAISELGDVTLHF. DNA for the CDR3: TGTGCCATCAGTGAGTTGGGGGATGTCACCCTCCACTTT.

This clonotype was seen a handful of times. The V and J genes are TRBV9 and TRBJ1-1; D is ambiguous. Germline V gene data show CDR1 as SGDLS and CDR2 as YYNGEE. Trimming removed 3 bases at V and 4 bases at J, with 7 bases between. The CDR3 covers 12 residues. CDR3 region: CASSARRTEAFF. CDR3 nucleotide sequence: TGTGCCAGCAGCGCCCGCCGCACTGAAGCTTTCTTT.

Points on this clonotype: At one of its ends the junction is not consistent with the germline gene, which may arise from a read error. The V gene is TRBV4-1, the J gene TRBJ1-1, with D perhaps matching TRBD1 (5 bases). The CDR3 contains 16 residues. The germline V gene has CDR1 MGHRA and CDR2 YSYEKL. The CDR3 nucleotides read TGCGCCAGCAGCCAAGTACCTCAGGGAGGGAACACTGGAGCTTTCTTT. Translating gives CASSQVPQGGNTGAFF.

The sample holds many counts of this clonotype. The V call is TRBV5-1, the J call TRBJ2-7; TRBD2 matches at 8 bases. This CDR3 spans 15 amino acids. In germline, CDR1 is SGHRS, CDR2 YFSETQ. V lost 4 bases to trimming and J lost 0 bases; unmatched junction nucleotides: 6. CDR3 DNA: TGCGCCAGCAGCGTGACTAGCGCGAACTCCTACGAGCAGTACTTC. Residues: CASSVTSANSYEQYF.

This clonotype was observed a few times. The rearrangement uses TRBV30 and TRBJ1-5; maybe TRBD1 (5 bases). The CDR3 covers 13 residues. Trimming took 0 bases from V and 9 from J, leaving 12 bases between them. CDR1 is GTSNPN, CDR2 SVGIG, per germline (reference sequence). The CDR3 DNA sequence: TGTGCCTGGAGTGTAGTGACAGACGGGCCCCAGCATTTT. This gives the protein CAWSVVTDGPQHF.

This clonotype appeared a few times. The gene calls are TRBV4-1 and TRBJ1-5; 7 bases agree with TRBD1. With 0 bases clipped from V and 0 bases from J, the junction kept 5 bases outside the gene matches. Germline lookup yields CDR1 MGHRA and CDR2 YSYEKL. The CDR3 sequence is 17 residues long. The CDR3 sequence: CASSQDGRQGSNQPQHF. The CDR3, as DNA: TGCGCCAGCAGCCAAGATGGGCGACAGGGTAGCAATCAGCCCCAGCATTTT.

This clonotype showed up just a few times. The V call is TRBV5-5, the J call TRBJ2-1; a possible D gene is TRBD1 (6 bases). The CDR3 covers 16 residues. Trimming cost V 0 bases and J 0 bases, with 10 bases left between them. The germline V gene encodes CDR1 SGHKS and CDR2 YYEKEE (reference sequence). CDR3 sequence (DNA): TGTGCCAGCAGCTTGGCCGTGGGGGCCTCCTACAATGAGCAGTTCTTC. It codes for CASSLAVGASYNEQFF.

This clonotype was seen at least ten times. V and J are TRBV4-2 and TRBJ1-2; 7 bases align to TRBD1. The germline V gene encodes CDR1 LGHNA and CDR2 YNFKEQ. CDR3 size: 15 residues. J gave up 0 bases and V 3 bases, and 4 bases lay outside the gene matches. The CDR3 loop reads CASSHNQGANYGYTF. For the CDR3, the DNA is TGTGCCAGCAGCCATAATCAGGGGGCTAACTATGGCTACACCTTC.

This clonotype occurred once. Here the CDR3 reads CASSLDRGRDFLSEQYF. Here the CDR3 DNA reads TGTGCCAGCAGCCTAGACAGGGGCCGGGACTTTCTCTCCGAGCAGTACTTC. The gene calls are TRBV14 and TRBJ2-4; 8 bases are shared with TRBD1. The DNA end is more similar to TRBJ2-7, so the J call may be wrong. The CDR3 is 17 amino acids. Per germline, CDR1 SGHDN and CDR2 FVKESK.

The V call is TRBV10-3, the J call TRBJ2-7; D is unclear. CDR1 and CDR2 (germline): ENHRY, SYGVKD. There are 13 residues in the CDR3. Trimming took off 3 bases at V and 4 bases at J, with 10 bases between the two ends. Here the CDR3 DNA reads TGTGCCATCAGTGAAGAATCACCGTACGAGCAGTACTTC. Encoded protein: CAISEESPYEQYF.

This clonotype was counted between two and nine times. This chain connects TRBV12-3 or TRBV12-4 to TRBJ1-2; 8 bases match TRBD1. J gave up 5 bases and V 5 bases, and 10 bases lay outside the gene matches. The CDR3 has 15 residues. Here the CDR3 DNA reads TGTGCCAGCAGTCCGAGACAGGGGAGTGGGTATGGCTACACCTTC. Its protein product is CASSPRQGSGYGYTF.

This chain joins TRBV10-1 and TRBJ1-5; perhaps TRBD1 as D (6 bases). The V gene's germline CDR1 is WNHNN and CDR2 SYGVQD (reference sequence). The CDR3 has 16 residues. The V end lost 4 bases, the J end lost 7 bases, and 20 bases lay between the germline ends. The CDR3 bases are TGCGCCAGCAGTGTTCCAAGACAGGTCGGGCGGCAGCCCCAGCATTTT. This sequence encodes CASSVPRQVGRQPQHF.

This rearrangement joins TRBV29-1 to TRBJ1-2, with 9 bases aligning to TRBD1. The V gene end was trimmed by 7 bases and the J gene end by 6 bases; junction bases not matched to a gene: 9. Germline V gives CDR1 SQVTM, CDR2 ANQGSEA. This CDR3 is built from 13 residues. For the CDR3, the DNA is TGCAGCGCCCGGGACAGGGAGGTGAATGGCTACACCTTC. It yields the protein CSARDREVNGYTF.

In this sample, this clonotype turned up a few times. The chain employs TRBV3-1 and TRBJ2-4; 9 bases fit TRBD2. V shed 2 bases and J 0 bases; nucleotides not matched to a gene: 5. CDR1 and CDR2 (germline): LGHDT, YNNKEL (reference sequence). The CDR3 covers 17 residues. The CDR3 is CASSQPSSGVAKNIQYF. CDR3 nucleotides: TGTGCCAGCAGCCAACCCTCTAGCGGGGTAGCCAAAAACATTCAGTACTTC.

This chain links TRBV7-2 with TRBJ2-3; TRBD2 matches 12 bases. This CDR3 spans 16 amino acids. V was clipped by 4 bases and J by 2 bases; unmatched bases: 4. CDR1 SGHTA and CDR2 FQGNSA come from the germline V gene. The CDR3 loop is CASSSTSGGLTDTQYF. The CDR3 region has the DNA TGTGCCAGCAGCTCAACTAGCGGGGGGCTCACAGATACGCAGTATTTT.

The chain carries TRBV20-1 and TRBJ2-1, with D tentatively TRBD1 or TRBD2 (6 bases each). V was shortened by 6 bases and J by 8 bases, with 14 bases between the two germline ends. The CDR3 is 12 residues long. Germline V gives CDR1 DFQATT, CDR2 SNEGSKA (reference sequence). Written as DNA, the CDR3 is TGCAGTGCAGGGGGGCCGAACCATGAGCAGTTCTTC. Its translation: CSAGGPNHEQFF.

This clonotype was counted between two and nine times. The chain combines TRBV5-1 with TRBJ2-7; 12 bases agree with TRBD1. CDR1 SGHRS and CDR2 YFSETQ come from the germline V gene. This CDR3 spans 17 amino acids. The junction had 18 bases not matched to a gene; V was cut back by 7 bases and J by 7 bases. CDR3 protein: CASLPIPGTGGSNEQYF. CDR3 coding DNA: TGCGCCAGCTTGCCTATACCCGGGACAGGGGGCTCTAATGAGCAGTACTTC.

This clonotype was found once. The chain joins TRBV28 to TRBJ1-5, with D maybe TRBD1 (5 bases). The germline V gene encodes CDR1 MDHEN and CDR2 SYDVKM. This CDR3 contains 13 residues. Trimming left V 8 bases short and J 6 bases short, with 14 bases between. This chain's CDR3 is CASGPPRGQPQHF. The CDR3 nucleotides read TGTGCCAGCGGACCACCGAGGGGTCAGCCCCAGCATTTT. The full variable domain, its missing parts supplied by reference TRBV28 and TRBJ1-5, is DVKVTQSSRYLVKRTGEKVFLECVQDMDHENMFWYRQDPGLGLRLIYFSYDVKMKEKGDIPEGYSVSREKKERFSLILESASTNQTSMYLCASGPPRGQPQHFGDGTRLSIL.

There are a few counts of this clonotype. The V gene is TRBV5-1, the J gene TRBJ1-1; D may be TRBD1 (6 bases). Germline V gene lookup returns CDR1 SGHRS and CDR2 YFSETQ. This CDR3 has 16 residues. Between the trimmed V and J ends, which lost 4 bases and 2 bases, there was a span of 18 bases. The CDR3 here is CASSPRPGASNTEAFF. The DNA for the CDR3 is TGCGCCAGCAGCCCCCGCCCAGGGGCCTCAAACACTGAAGCTTTCTTT.

This clonotype was seen only a few times. The J gene is TRBJ1-2, the V gene TRBV2, with D possibly being TRBD1 (6 bases). This CDR3 has 15 amino acids. V shed 2 bases and J shed 7 bases, with 17 bases lying between them. Germline CDR1 and CDR2: SNHLY and FYNNEI. Here the CDR3 reads CASSEWGYRAPGYTF. The CDR3 DNA is TGTGCCAGCAGTGAATGGGGTTACAGGGCACCTGGCTACACCTTC.

The gene calls are TRBV2 and TRBJ2-1, with D uncertain. Germline lookup yields CDR1 SNHLY and CDR2 FYNNEI. This CDR3 is built from 11 residues. With 7 bases removed from V and 10 bases from J, the gap between germline ends came to 11 bases. In nucleotides, the CDR3 is TGTGCCAGCAACCGGAACTACGAGCAGTTCTTC. As protein: CASNRNYEQFF.

As to this clonotype: A much larger clone is a single base away; this may be a read error. This chain connects TRBV10-3 to TRBJ2-4; 8 bases match TRBD2. The DNA end favors TRBJ2-7, so the J call may be wrong. The CDR3 extends over 14 amino acids. Looked up from germline, CDR1 is ENHRY and CDR2 is SYGVKD. Here the CDR3 reads CVISDKRESTEQYF. CDR3 bases: TGTGTCATCAGTGATAAGCGGGAGTCTACCGAGCAGTACTTC.

V gene TRBV29-1 combines with J gene TRBJ2-1; perhaps D is TRBD1 or TRBD2 (5 bases each). Germline V gives CDR1 SQVTM, CDR2 ANQGSEA. CDR3 length: 13 amino acids. The CDR3 region has the DNA TGCACGTCGAGGGGTAGCTCCTACAATGAGCAGTTCTTC. Protein: CTSRGSSYNEQFF.